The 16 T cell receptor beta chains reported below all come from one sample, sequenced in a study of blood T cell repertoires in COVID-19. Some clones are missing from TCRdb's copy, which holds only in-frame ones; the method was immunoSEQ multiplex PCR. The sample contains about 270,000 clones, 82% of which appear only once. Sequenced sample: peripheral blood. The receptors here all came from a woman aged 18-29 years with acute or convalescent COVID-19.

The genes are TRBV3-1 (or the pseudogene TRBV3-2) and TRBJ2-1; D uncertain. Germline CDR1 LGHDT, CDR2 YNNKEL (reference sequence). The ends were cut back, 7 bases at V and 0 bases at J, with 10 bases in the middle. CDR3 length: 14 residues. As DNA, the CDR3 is TGTGCCAGCACGGCGGATAGCTCCTACAATGAGCAGTTCTTC. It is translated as CASTADSSYNEQFF.

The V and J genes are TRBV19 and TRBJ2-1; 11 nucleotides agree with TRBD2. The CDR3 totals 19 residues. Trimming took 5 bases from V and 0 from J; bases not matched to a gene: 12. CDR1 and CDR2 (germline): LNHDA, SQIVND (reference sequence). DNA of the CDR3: TGTGCCAGTAGTTCCGCCGGGACTAGCGGACCTAGCTCCTACAATGAGCAGTTCTTC. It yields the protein CASSSAGTSGPSSYNEQFF.

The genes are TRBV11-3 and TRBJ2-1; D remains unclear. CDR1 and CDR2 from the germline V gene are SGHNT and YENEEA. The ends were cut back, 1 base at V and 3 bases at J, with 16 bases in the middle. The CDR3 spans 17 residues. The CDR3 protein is CASSLGSRSDFYNEQFF. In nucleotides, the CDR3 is TGTGCCAGCAGCTTAGGCTCGAGGAGTGATTTCTACAATGAGCAGTTCTTC.

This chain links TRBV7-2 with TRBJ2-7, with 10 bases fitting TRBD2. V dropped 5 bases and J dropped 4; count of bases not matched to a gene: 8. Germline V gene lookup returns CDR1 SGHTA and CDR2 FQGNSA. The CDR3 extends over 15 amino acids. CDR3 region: CASSHSPSGSYEQYF. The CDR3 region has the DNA TGTGCCAGCAGCCACTCCCCTAGCGGGAGTTACGAGCAGTACTTC.

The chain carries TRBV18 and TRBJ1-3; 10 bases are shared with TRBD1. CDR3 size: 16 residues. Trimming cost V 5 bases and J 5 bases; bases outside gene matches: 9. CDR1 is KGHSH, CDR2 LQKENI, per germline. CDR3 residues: CASSNTGTGDRNTIYF. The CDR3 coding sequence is TGTGCCAGCTCAAACACCGGGACAGGGGATAGAAACACCATATATTTT. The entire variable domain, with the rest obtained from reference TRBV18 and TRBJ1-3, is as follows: NAGVMQNPRHLVRRRGQEARLRCSPMKGHSHVYWYRQLPEEGLKFMVYLQKENIIDESGMPKERFSAEFPKEGPSILRIQQVVRGDSAAYFCASSNTGTGDRNTIYFGEGSWLTVV.

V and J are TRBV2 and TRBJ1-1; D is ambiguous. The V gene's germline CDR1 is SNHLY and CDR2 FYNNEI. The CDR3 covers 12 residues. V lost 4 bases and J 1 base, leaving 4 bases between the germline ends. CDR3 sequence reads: CASSVGNTEAFF. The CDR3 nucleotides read TGTGCCAGCAGTGTCGGGAACACTGAAGCTTTCTTT. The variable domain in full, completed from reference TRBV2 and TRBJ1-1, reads EPEVTQTPSHQVTQMGQEVILRCVPISNHLYFYWYRQILGQKVEFLVSFYNNEISEKSEIFDDQFSVERPDGSNFTLKIRSTKLEDSAMYFCASSVGNTEAFFGQGTRLTVV.

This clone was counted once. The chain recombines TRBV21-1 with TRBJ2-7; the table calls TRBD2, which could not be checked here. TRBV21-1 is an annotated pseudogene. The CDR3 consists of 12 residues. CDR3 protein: CAKESERYEQYF. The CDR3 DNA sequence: TGTGCCAAAGAATCAGAGAGGTACGAGCAGTACTTC.

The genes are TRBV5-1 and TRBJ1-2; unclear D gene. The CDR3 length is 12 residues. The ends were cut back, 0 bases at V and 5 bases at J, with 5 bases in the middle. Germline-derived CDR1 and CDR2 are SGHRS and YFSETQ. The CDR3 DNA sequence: TGCGCCAGCAGCTTGGATAGATATGGCTACACCTTC. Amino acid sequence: CASSLDRYGYTF.

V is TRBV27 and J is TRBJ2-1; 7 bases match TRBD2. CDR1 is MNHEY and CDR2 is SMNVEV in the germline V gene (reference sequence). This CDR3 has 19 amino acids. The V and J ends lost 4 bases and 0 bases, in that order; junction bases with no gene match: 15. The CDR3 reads CASSCGLVVPRSSYNEQFF. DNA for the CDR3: TGTGCCAGCAGTTGTGGACTAGTTGTCCCCCGCAGCTCCTACAATGAGCAGTTCTTC.

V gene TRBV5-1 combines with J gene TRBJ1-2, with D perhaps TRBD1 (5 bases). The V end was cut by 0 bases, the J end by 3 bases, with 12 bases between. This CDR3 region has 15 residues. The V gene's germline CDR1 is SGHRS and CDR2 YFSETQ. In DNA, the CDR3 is TGCGCCAGCAGCTTGGCGGCAGGGCCTGACTATGGCTACACCTTC. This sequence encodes CASSLAAGPDYGYTF.

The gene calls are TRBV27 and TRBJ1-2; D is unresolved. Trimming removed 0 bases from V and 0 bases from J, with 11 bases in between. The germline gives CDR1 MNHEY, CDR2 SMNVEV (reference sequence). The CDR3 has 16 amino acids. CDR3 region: CASSLSFAGTNYGYTF. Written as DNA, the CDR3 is TGTGCCAGCAGTTTATCGTTCGCGGGGACTAACTATGGCTACACCTTC.

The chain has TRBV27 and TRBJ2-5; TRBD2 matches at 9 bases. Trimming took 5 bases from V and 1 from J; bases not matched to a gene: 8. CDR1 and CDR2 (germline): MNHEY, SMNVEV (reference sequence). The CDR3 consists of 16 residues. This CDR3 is CASSDTSGPPQETQYF. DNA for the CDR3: TGTGCCAGCAGTGATACTAGCGGGCCGCCCCAAGAGACCCAGTACTTC.

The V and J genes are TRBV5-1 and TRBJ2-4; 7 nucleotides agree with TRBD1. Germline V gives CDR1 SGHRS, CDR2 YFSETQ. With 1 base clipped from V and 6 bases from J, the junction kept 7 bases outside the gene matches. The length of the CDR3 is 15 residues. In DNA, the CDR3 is TGCGCCAGCAGCTTGACCGGGACAGCTTCAAACATTCAGTACTTC. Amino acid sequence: CASSLTGTASNIQYF.

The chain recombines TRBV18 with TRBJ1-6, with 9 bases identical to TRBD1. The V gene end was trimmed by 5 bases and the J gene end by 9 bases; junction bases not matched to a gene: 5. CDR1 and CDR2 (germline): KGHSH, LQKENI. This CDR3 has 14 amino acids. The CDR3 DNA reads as TGTGCCAGCTCAAATCAGGACAGGGGTTCACCCCTCCACTTT. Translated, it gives CASSNQDRGSPLHF.

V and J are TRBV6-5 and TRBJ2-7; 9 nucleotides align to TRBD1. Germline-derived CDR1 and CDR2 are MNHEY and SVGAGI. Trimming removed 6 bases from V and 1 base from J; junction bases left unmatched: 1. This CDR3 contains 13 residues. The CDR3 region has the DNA TGTGCCAGCAGCGACAGGGGGTCCTACGAGCAGTACTTC. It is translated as CASSDRGSYEQYF.

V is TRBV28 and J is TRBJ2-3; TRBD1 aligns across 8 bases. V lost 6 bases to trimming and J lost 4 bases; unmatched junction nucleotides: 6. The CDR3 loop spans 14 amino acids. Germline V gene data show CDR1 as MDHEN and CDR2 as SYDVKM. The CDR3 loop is CASSLGQGPDTQYF. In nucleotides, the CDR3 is TGTGCCAGCAGCCTAGGACAGGGCCCAGATACGCAGTATTTT.